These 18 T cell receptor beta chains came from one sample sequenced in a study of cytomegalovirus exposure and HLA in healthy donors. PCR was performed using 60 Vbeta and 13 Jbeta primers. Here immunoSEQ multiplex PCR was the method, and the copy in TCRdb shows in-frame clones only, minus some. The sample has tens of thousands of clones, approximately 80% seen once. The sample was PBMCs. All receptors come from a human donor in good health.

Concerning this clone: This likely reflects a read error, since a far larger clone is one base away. The CDR3 sequence is CASSLNTEKLFF. The CDR3 DNA is TGTGCCAGCAGCTTAAACACTGAAAAACTGTTTTTT. This chain joins TRBV7-3 and TRBJ1-4; D remains ambiguous. From germline, CDR1 is SGHTA and CDR2 FQGTGA. CDR3 size: 12 residues. The V gene lost 1 base and the J gene lost 7 bases, with 4 bases spanning the gap.

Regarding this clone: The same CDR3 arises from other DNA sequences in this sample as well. For the CDR3, the DNA is TGTGCCAGCAGTACCTCCGAGAGCCGGGAGCAGTTCTTC. Translating gives CASSTSESREQFF. V gene TRBV6-6 combines with J gene TRBJ2-1, with unresolved D. There are 13 residues in the CDR3. Germline-derived CDR1 and CDR2 are MNHNY and SVGAGI (reference sequence). Trimming stripped 5 bases from V and 10 bases from J, with 15 bases between.

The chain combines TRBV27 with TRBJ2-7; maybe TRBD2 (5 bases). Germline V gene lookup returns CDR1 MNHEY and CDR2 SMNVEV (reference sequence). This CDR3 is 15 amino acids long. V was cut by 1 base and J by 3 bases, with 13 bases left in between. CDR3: CASSLWSGGFYEQYF. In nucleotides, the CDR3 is TGTGCCAGCAGTTTATGGTCGGGCGGGTTCTACGAGCAGTACTTC.

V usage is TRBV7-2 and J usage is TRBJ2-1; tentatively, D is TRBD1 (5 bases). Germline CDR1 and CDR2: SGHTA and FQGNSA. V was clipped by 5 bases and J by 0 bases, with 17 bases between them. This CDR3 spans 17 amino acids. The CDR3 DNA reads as TGTGCCAGCAGCCCGGAAGCCCAGGGCAGCTCCTACAATGAGCAGTTCTTC. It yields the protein CASSPEAQGSSYNEQFF.

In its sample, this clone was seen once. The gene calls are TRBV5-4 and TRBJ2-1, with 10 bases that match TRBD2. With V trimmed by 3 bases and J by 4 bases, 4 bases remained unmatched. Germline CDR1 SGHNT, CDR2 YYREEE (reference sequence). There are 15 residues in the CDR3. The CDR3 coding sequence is TGTGCCAGCAGCTCGGGACTAGCGCTGTACAATGAGCAGTTCTTC. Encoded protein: CASSSGLALYNEQFF.

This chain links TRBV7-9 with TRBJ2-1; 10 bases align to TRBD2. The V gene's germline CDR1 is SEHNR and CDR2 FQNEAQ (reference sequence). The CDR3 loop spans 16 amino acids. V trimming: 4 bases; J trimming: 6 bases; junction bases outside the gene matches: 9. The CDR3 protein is CASSSPGTSVSNEQFF. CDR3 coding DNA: TGTGCCAGCAGCTCGCCCGGGACTAGCGTCAGCAATGAGCAGTTCTTC.

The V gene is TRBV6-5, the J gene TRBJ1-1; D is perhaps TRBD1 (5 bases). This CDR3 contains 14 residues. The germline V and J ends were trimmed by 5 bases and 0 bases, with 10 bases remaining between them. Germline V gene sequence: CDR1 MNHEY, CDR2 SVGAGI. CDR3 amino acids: CASSRQNLNTEAFF. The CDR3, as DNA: TGTGCCAGCAGTCGACAGAACTTGAACACTGAAGCTTTCTTT.

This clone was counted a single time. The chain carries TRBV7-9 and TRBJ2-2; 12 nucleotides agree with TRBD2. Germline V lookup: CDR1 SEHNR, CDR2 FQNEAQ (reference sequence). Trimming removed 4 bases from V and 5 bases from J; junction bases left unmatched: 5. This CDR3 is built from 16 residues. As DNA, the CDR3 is TGTGCCAGCAGCTGGGGACTAGCGGGTGAAACCGGGGAGCTGTTTTTT. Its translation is CASSWGLAGETGELFF.

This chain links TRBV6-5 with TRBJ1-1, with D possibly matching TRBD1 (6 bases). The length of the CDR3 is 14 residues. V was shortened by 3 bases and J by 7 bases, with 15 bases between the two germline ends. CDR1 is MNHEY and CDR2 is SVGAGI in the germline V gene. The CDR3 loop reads CASSYSRPDSEAFF. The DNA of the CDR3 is TGTGCCAGCAGTTATTCACGACCGGACAGTGAAGCTTTCTTT.

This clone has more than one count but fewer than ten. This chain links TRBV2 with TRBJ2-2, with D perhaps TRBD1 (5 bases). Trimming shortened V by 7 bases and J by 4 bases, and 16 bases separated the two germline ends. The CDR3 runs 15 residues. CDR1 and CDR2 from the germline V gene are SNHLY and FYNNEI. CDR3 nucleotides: TGTGCCAGCACCCCCTCAGGGCAAGTCACCGGGGAGCTGTTTTTT. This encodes CASTPSGQVTGELFF.

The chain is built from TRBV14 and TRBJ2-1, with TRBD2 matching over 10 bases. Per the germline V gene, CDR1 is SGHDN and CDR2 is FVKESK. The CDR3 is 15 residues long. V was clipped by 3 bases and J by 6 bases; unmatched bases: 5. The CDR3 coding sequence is TGTGCCAGCAGCCAGAGCGGGAGGGGCTCCAATGAGCAGTTCTTC. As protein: CASSQSGRGSNEQFF.

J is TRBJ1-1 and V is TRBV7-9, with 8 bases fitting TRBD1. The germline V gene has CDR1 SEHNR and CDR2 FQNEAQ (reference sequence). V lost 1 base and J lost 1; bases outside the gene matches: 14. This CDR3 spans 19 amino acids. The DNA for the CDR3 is TGTGCCAGCAGCTTAGGGCCCGACCAGGGGGCTCGTTGGAACACTGAAGCTTTCTTT. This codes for CASSLGPDQGARWNTEAFF.

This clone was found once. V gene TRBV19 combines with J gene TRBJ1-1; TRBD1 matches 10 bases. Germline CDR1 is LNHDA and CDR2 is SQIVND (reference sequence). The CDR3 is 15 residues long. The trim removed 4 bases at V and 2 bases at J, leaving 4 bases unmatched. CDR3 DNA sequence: TGTGCCAGTAGTACCGGGACAGGGGACAACACTGAAGCTTTCTTT. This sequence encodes CASSTGTGDNTEAFF.

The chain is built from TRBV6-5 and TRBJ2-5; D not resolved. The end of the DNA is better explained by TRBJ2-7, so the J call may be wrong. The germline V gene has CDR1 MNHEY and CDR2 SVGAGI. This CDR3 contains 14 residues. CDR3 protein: CASSYGQDSYEQYF. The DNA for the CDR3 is TGTGCCAGCAGTTACGGGCAGGACTCCTACGAGCAGTACTTC.

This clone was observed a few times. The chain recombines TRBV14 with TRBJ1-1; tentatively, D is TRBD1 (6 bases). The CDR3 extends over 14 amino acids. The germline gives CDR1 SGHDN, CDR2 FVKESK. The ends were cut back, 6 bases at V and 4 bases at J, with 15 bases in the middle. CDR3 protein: CASSWAGASTEAFF. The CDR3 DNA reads TGTGCCAGCAGTTGGGCAGGGGCTTCCACTGAAGCTTTCTTT.

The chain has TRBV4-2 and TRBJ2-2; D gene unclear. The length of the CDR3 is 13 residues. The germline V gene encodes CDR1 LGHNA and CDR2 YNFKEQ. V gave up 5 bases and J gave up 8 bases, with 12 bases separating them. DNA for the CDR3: TGTGCCAGCAGCTCCCCGTCCGAGGGGGAGCTGTTTTTT. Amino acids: CASSSPSEGELFF.

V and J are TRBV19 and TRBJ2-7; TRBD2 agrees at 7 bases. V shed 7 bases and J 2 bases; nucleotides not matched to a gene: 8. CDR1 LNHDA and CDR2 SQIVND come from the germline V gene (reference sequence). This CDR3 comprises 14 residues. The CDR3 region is CASKSSGATYEQYF. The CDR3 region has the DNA TGTGCCAGTAAGTCCAGCGGGGCAACCTACGAGCAGTACTTC.

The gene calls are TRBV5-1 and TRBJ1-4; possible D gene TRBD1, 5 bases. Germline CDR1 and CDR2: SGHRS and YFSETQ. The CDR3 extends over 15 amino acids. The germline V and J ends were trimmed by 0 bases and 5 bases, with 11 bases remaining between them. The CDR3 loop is CASSLEAGQNEKLFF. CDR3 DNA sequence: TGCGCCAGCAGCTTGGAGGCAGGGCAGAATGAAAAACTGTTTTTT.